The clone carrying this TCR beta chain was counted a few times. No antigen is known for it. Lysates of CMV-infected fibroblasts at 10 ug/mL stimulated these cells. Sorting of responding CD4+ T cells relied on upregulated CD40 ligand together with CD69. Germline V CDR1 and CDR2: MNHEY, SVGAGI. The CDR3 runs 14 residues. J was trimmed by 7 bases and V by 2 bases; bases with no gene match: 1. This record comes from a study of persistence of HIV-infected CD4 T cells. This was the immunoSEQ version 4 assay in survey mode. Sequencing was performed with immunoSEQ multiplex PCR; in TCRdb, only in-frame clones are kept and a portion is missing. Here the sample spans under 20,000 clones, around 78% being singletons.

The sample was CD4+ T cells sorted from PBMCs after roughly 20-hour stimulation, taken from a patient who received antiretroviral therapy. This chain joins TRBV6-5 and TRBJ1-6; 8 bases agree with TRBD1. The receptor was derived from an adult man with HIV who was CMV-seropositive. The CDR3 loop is CASSYGQGNSPLHF. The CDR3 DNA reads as TGTGCCAGCAGTTACGGACAGGGCAATTCACCCCTCCACTTT.